A single sample is the source of the 15 T cell receptor beta chains below, sequenced in a study of T-cell memory formation after mild COVID-19. Each CDR3 protein gets one entry after TCRdb re-called the 5' RACE reads with MiXCR. The sample consists of some 320,000 distinct CDR3 sequences, roughly 13% of them appearing once. The sequenced sample consisted of PBMCs or a T cell subset sorted from them (not recorded which). The receptors stem from a man aged 18 to 35 who had mild COVID-19 (a few samples of this study predate the infection). Cell type and time point are not known.

The sample holds many counts of this clonotype. The V and J genes are TRBV6-2 or TRBV6-3 and TRBJ2-6, with D unresolved. Trimming removed 6 bases at V and 0 bases at J, with 9 bases between. Looked up from germline, CDR1 is MNHEY and CDR2 is SVGEGT. The CDR3 runs 15 residues. CDR3 sequence: CASSPSSSGANVLTF. The CDR3 DNA sequence: TGTGCCAGCAGCCCGTCGTCCTCTGGGGCCAACGTCCTGACTTTC.

The V and J genes are TRBV2 and TRBJ2-1; 12 bases map to TRBD2. V dropped 9 bases and J dropped 1; count of bases not matched to a gene: 16. The CDR3 is 19 residues long. CDR1 and CDR2 from the germline V gene are SNHLY and FYNNEI. The CDR3 sequence is CASCPPTTSGGPSYNEQFF. The CDR3 DNA sequence: TGTGCCAGTTGCCCCCCAACGACTAGCGGGGGCCCTTCCTACAATGAGCAGTTCTTC.

This chain joins TRBV19 and TRBJ1-1; 9 nucleotides agree with TRBD1. V trimming: 4 bases; J trimming: 5 bases; junction bases outside the gene matches: 14. CDR1 is LNHDA and CDR2 is SQIVND in the germline V gene (reference sequence). This CDR3 is built from 17 residues. In DNA form, the CDR3 reads TGTGCCAGTAGTAACTACAATGACAGGGGGGGGAAGACTGAAGCTTTCTTT. Amino acid sequence: CASSNYNDRGGKTEAFF.

The rearrangement uses TRBV12-3 or TRBV12-4 and TRBJ2-3; 14 nucleotides line up with TRBD2. Unmatched junction bases numbered 6, after V lost 5 bases and J lost 2 bases. This CDR3 has 17 amino acids. CDR3 DNA: TGTGCCAGCAGTGAGGGACTAGCGGGGGACTACACAGATACGCAGTATTTT. It codes for CASSEGLAGDYTDTQYF.

The chain employs TRBV5-1 and TRBJ2-5; unclear D gene. V lost 4 bases, J lost 3 bases, and 7 bases lay in between. The CDR3 spans 12 residues. The V gene's germline CDR1 is SGHRS and CDR2 YFSETQ. CDR3 sequence: CASSGVKETQYF. The CDR3 DNA sequence: TGCGCCAGCAGCGGGGTTAAAGAGACCCAGTACTTC.

V and J are TRBV23-1 and TRBJ2-2, with 7 positions matching TRBD2. TRBV23-1 is designated an ORF whose function remains uncertain. Losses at the gene ends were 4 bases for V and 7 bases for J; bases not matched to a gene: 6. This CDR3 is built from 14 residues. CDR3 amino acids: CASSPLGGNGELFF. CDR3 nucleotide sequence: TGCGCCAGCAGTCCGTTGGGAGGGAACGGGGAGCTGTTTTTT.

V and J are TRBV6-5 and TRBJ1-1; no clear D gene. V shed 0 bases and J shed 11 bases, with 10 bases lying between them. Looked up from germline, CDR1 is MNHEY and CDR2 is SVGAGI. The CDR3 is made up of 12 amino acids. The CDR3 sequence: CASSYSGGVAFF. CDR3 in DNA: TGTGCCAGCAGTTACTCGGGTGGGGTGGCTTTCTTT.

This clonotype has only a few counts. This CDR3 reads CASSPPGQEQETQYF. CDR3 nucleotides: TGTGCCAGCAGCCCCCCGGGACAGGAGCAAGAGACCCAGTACTTC. V and J are TRBV6-5 and TRBJ2-5, with 8 positions matching TRBD1. The germline V gene encodes CDR1 MNHEY and CDR2 SVGAGI. The CDR3 totals 15 residues. Trimming removed 6 bases from V and 2 bases from J; junction bases left unmatched: 8.

This clonotype came up many times. The CDR3 bases are TGCGCCAGCAGCCCGGGACAGACCTCCAATCAGCCCCAGCATTTT. Translation gives CASSPGQTSNQPQHF. This chain uses TRBV4-1 with TRBJ1-5, with TRBD1 matching over 7 bases. Unmatched junction bases numbered 6, after V lost 4 bases and J lost 3 bases. The CDR3 contains 15 residues. CDR1 MGHRA and CDR2 YSYEKL come from the germline V gene.

A few counts support this clonotype. The rearrangement joins TRBV7-8 to TRBJ2-1; 8 bases match TRBD2. Germline V gene lookup returns CDR1 SGHVS and CDR2 FQNEAQ. This CDR3 spans 17 amino acids. V lost 1 base, J lost 5 bases, and 10 bases stayed unmatched. CDR3 in DNA: TGTGCCAGCAGCTTAGGGGTAGCGGGGTCTGGAGACAATGAGCAGTTCTTC. Translation: CASSLGVAGSGDNEQFF. The full variable domain, with the rest looked up from reference TRBV7-8 and TRBJ2-1, is GAGVSQSPRYKVAKRGQDVALRCDPISGHVSLFWYQQALGQGPEFLTYFQNEAQLDKSGLPSDRFFAERPEGSVSTLKIQRTQQEDSAVYLCASSLGVAGSGDNEQFFGPGTRLTVL.

The table lists this clonotype with a few counts. The rearrangement uses TRBV18 and TRBJ2-7; no firm D call. Germline lookup yields CDR1 KGHSH and CDR2 LQKENI. The CDR3 extends over 18 amino acids. Deletions cut 3 bases from V and 3 bases from J, with 24 bases between. CDR3 nucleotide sequence: TGTGCCAGCTCACCCCCTCAGAGCCTGTTCTCCTCATACTACGAGCAGTACGTC. It yields the protein CASSPPQSLFSSYYEQYV.

CDR3 nucleotide sequence: TGCGCCAGCACCCGGACAGGTACCACTGAAGCTTTCTTT. Translation gives CASTRTGTTEAFF. This sequence joins TRBV5-1 and TRBJ1-1; TRBD1 matches 7 bases. This CDR3 has 13 residues. The V gene end was trimmed by 6 bases and the J gene end by 4 bases; junction bases not matched to a gene: 6. CDR1 SGHRS and CDR2 YFSETQ come from the germline V gene.

This clonotype was found a few times. The chain combines TRBV7-9 with TRBJ2-1; 7 bases map to TRBD1. This CDR3 has 15 residues. Germline lookup yields CDR1 SEHNR and CDR2 FQNEAQ (reference sequence). V lost 2 bases to trimming and J lost 2 bases; unmatched junction nucleotides: 3. CDR3 loop: CASSLRTGAYNEQFF. The DNA for the CDR3 is TGTGCCAGCAGCTTAAGGACAGGAGCCTACAATGAGCAGTTCTTC.

The chain has TRBV5-5 and TRBJ2-1, with D possibly matching TRBD1 (5 bases). V was pared by 7 bases and J by 2 bases, with 19 bases between. The CDR3 contains 16 residues. Germline V gives CDR1 SGHKS, CDR2 YYEKEE (reference sequence). The CDR3 is CASVGNIQGAYNEQFF. CDR3 nucleotide sequence: TGTGCCAGCGTTGGGAATATCCAGGGCGCCTACAATGAGCAGTTCTTC.

This clonotype was counted a few times. V usage is TRBV5-1 and J usage is TRBJ2-2, with D maybe TRBD1 (6 bases). The germline V gene has CDR1 SGHRS and CDR2 YFSETQ. This CDR3 has 15 amino acids. V lost 4 bases to trimming and J lost 0 bases, with 10 bases between them. CDR3 bases: TGCGCCAGCAGCATCCGGGACACGAACACCGGGGAGCTGTTTTTT. It encodes CASSIRDTNTGELFF.